This T cell receptor beta chain emerged from a study of T cells in Graves' hyperthyroidism and ophthalmopathy. Amplification yielded TCR beta CDR3 regions, with RNA transcripts as the source. Primed by the HTBI set, a first-round RT-PCR was run on the TCR CDR3. TCRdb ran MiXCR on the multiplex PCR reads and lists one entry per CDR3 protein. The data contain 250,000 to 300,000 distinct CDR3 sequences, roughly 15% of them singletons. Clinical symptoms, serum thyroxine and TRAb, thyroid ultrasound and orbital computed tomography were used for the diagnoses. A sample of blood taken at first hyperthyroidism diagnosis preceded any ophthalmopathy symptoms. Study results and caveats: Classification by a 13 V-J model distinguished ophthalmopathy from stable hyperthyroidism. Blood also carried most thyroid clonotypes expanded above 0.001.

Points on this clonotype: What it binds is unknown.

V was pared by 2 bases and J by 4 bases, with 11 bases of the junction left unmatched. The CDR3 is 17 residues long. Germline values: CDR1 SGDLS, CDR2 YYNGEE. Sequenced material: blood. The receptor's source is a young woman with Graves' hyperthyroidism that later progressed to Graves' ophthalmopathy. The chain combines TRBV9 with TRBJ2-3; 9 bases map to TRBD2. The CDR3 loop reads CASSVLTSGEGADTQYF. CDR3 DNA: TGTGCCAGCAGCGTGTTGACTAGCGGAGAAGGGGCAGATACGCAGTATTTT.